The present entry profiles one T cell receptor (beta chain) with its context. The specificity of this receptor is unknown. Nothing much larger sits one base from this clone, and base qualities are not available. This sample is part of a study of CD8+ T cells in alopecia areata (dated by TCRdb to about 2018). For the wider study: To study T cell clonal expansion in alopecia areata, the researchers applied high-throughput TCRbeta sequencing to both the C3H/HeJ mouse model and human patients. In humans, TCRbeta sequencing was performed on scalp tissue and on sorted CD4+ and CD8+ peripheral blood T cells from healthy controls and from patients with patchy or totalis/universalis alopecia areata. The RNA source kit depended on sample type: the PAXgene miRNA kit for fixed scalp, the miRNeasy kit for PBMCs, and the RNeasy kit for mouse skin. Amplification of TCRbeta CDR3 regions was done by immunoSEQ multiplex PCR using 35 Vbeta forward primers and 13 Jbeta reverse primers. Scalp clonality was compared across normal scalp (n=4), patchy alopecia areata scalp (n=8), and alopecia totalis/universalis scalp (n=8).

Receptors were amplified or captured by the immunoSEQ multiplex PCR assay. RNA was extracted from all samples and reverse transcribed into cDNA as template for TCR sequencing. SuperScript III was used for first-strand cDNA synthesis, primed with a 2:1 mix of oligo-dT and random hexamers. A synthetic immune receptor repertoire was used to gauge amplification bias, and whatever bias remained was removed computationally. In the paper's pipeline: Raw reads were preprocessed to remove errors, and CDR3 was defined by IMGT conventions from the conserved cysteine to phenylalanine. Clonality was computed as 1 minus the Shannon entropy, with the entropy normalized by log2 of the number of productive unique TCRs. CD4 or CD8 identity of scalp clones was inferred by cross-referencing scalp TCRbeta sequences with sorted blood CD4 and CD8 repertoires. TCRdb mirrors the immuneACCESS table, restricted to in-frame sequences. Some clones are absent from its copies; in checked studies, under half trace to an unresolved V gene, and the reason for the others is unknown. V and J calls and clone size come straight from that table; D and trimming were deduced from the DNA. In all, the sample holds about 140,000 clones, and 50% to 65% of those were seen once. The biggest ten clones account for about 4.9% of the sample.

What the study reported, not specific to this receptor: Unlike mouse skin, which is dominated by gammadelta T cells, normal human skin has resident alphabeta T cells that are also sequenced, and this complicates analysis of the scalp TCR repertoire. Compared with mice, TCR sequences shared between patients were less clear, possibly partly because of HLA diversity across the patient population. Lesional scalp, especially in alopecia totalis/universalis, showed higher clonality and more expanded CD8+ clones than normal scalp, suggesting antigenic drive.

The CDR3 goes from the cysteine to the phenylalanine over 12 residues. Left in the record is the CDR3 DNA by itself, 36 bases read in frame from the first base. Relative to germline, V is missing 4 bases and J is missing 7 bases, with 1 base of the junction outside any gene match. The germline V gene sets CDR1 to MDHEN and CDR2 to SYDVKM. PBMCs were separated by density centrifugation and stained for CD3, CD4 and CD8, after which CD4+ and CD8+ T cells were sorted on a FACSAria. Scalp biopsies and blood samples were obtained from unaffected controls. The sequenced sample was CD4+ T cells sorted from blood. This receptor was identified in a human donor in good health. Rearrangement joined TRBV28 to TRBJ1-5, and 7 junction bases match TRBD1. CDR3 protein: CASSSGGQPQHF. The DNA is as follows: TGTGCCAGCAGTTCAGGGGGACAGCCCCAGCATTTT.